Following are 3 T cell receptor beta chains from one sample sequenced in a study of OX40 agonist ivuxolimab in advanced cancers. Using immunoSEQ multiplex PCR, the repertoire was profiled, and TCRdb retains in-frame clones only, with some absent. Of over 90,000 clones listed, 94% are singletons. The sequences come from CD4+ or CD8+ T cells sorted from blood, collected in a trial of the OX40 agonist ivuxolimab. All receptors come from an adult with an advanced solid tumor such as melanoma, head and neck, liver or kidney cancer.

The chain links TRBV5-1 to TRBJ2-1; no firm D call. Trimming cost V 0 bases and J 8 bases, with 15 bases left between them. This CDR3 has 15 amino acids. Germline values: CDR1 SGHRS, CDR2 YFSETQ. The CDR3 loop is CASSLVGSSTDEQFF. CDR3 DNA sequence: TGCGCCAGCAGCTTGGTCGGCAGCTCAACGGATGAGCAGTTCTTC.

The V and J genes are TRBV7-9 and TRBJ2-7; possible D gene TRBD1, 6 bases. V dropped 4 bases and J dropped 2 bases, with 9 bases sitting between them. The CDR3 runs to 13 residues. CDR1 and CDR2 (germline): SEHNR, FQNEAQ (reference sequence). CDR3 bases: TGTGCCAGCAGCTACGGACAGCCCTACGAGCAGTACTTC. This gives the protein CASSYGQPYEQYF.

The CDR3 spells CASSLVRGNQPQHF. DNA of the CDR3: TGTGCCAGCAGCTTGGTGAGGGGCAATCAGCCCCAGCATTTT. The V call is TRBV5-5, the J call TRBJ1-5; D gene uncertain. CDR1 SGHKS and CDR2 YYEKEE come from the germline V gene (reference sequence). This CDR3 comprises 14 residues. V lost 0 bases, J lost 2 bases, and 6 bases lay in between. Complete variable domain (other parts from reference TRBV5-5 and TRBJ1-5): DAGVTQSPTHLIKTRGQQVTLRCSPISGHKSVSWYQQVLGQGPQFIFQYYEKEERGRGNFPDRFSARQFPNYSSELNVNALLLGDSALYLCASSLVRGNQPQHFGDGTRLSIL.